This T cell receptor (beta chain) was documented in a study of blood T cells in healthy people across ages. Overall study: For every two T cells, template switching captured about one barcoded beta molecule. Notes on the study in general: Naive T cell percentage strongly correlated with TCR beta diversity. Comparison with aged donors showed that long-lived donors had more naive CD4+ cells and higher diversity. Age advanced and TCR beta diversity per million T cells fell, roughly linearly.

To note about this clonotype: The antigen is not known.

A second about 7 to 11 cycle PCR used barcoded and J-beta primers. MiXCR, run by TCRdb on the 5' RACE reads, gives a single entry per CDR3 protein. The sample records 1,800,000 or so distinct CDR3 sequences, about 39% being singletons. Germline V lookup: CDR1 DFQATT, CDR2 SNEGSKA (reference sequence). The CDR3 has 15 residues. V shed 4 bases and J 10 bases; nucleotides not matched to a gene: 9. This receptor was obtained from a human donor in good health. The chain joins TRBV20-1 to TRBJ1-6, with TRBD1 matching 11 bases. The sequencing sample was made of blood. The CDR3 reads CSAKNRDRGDSPLHF. CDR3 bases: TGCAGTGCTAAAAACCGGGACAGGGGGGACTCACCCCTCCACTTT.